Following are 24 T cell receptor beta chains from one sample sequenced in a study of CD8+ T cells in alopecia areata. Reverse transcription of extracted RNA yielded cDNA, which provided the sequencing template. Using immunoSEQ multiplex PCR, the repertoire was profiled, and TCRdb retains in-frame clones only, with some absent. The sample carries around 200,000 clones, about 60% recorded once. Treatment indicated: oral pan-JAK inhibitor, 5-10 mg twice daily. The starting material was CD8+ T cells sorted from blood, obtained at week 24, from a patient treated with tofacitinib. The receptor set was obtained from a human donor with alopecia areata.

This chain uses TRBV6-5 with TRBJ1-5; 7 bases are shared with TRBD1. This CDR3 spans 15 amino acids. Losses at the gene ends were 6 bases for V and 7 bases for J; bases not matched to a gene: 12. Germline values: CDR1 MNHEY, CDR2 SVGAGI. The CDR3 spells CASSHDDRVGQPQHF. CDR3 sequence (DNA): TGTGCCAGCAGCCACGACGACAGGGTTGGACAGCCCCAGCATTTT.

The chain has TRBV29-1 and TRBJ1-1; no reliable D call. The CDR3 contains 10 residues. V lost 4 bases and J 7 bases, leaving 7 bases between the germline ends. CDR1 and CDR2 from the germline V gene are SQVTM and ANQGSEA. In DNA form, the CDR3 reads TGCAGCGTTGCCGGAGGTGAAGCTTTCTTT. This encodes CSVAGGEAFF. Full variable domain (outside the CDR3, taken from reference TRBV29-1 and TRBJ1-1): SAVISQKPSRDICQRGTSLTIQCQVDSQVTMMFWYRQQPGQSLTLIATANQGSEATYESGFVIDKFPISRPNLTFSTLTVSNMSPEDSSIYLCSVAGGEAFFGQGTRLTVV.

V and J are TRBV4-2 and TRBJ1-2, with TRBD1 matching over 7 bases. CDR1 LGHNA and CDR2 YNFKEQ come from the germline V gene. The CDR3 contains 15 residues. Germline trimming cut 0 bases from V and 4 bases from J; bases unmatched to any gene: 5. The DNA of the CDR3 is TGTGCCAGCAGCCAAGAAGCTGGGGACAGCTATGGCTACACCTTC. It specifies CASSQEAGDSYGYTF.

The chain links TRBV5-1 to TRBJ1-2, with 11 nucleotides matching TRBD1. The CDR3 contains 16 residues. Germline lookup yields CDR1 SGHRS and CDR2 YFSETQ. Germline trimming cut 4 bases from V and 4 bases from J; bases unmatched to any gene: 9. CDR3 in amino acids: CASSHWTGGAFYGYTF. The CDR3 region has the DNA TGCGCCAGCAGCCACTGGACAGGGGGCGCCTTCTATGGCTACACCTTC.

This clone turned up a few times. This rearrangement joins TRBV29-1 to TRBJ2-5; D ambiguous. In germline, CDR1 is SQVTM, CDR2 ANQGSEA. The CDR3 is 13 amino acids. V was cut by 6 bases and J by 2 bases, with 13 bases left in between. CDR3 in amino acids: CSVPVLLQETQYF. The DNA of the CDR3 is TGCAGCGTACCGGTCCTACTACAAGAGACCCAGTACTTC.

The chain is built from TRBV6-1 and TRBJ2-2, with 11 bases matching TRBD2. Trimming cost V 10 bases and J 5 bases; bases outside gene matches: 9. The CDR3 extends over 15 amino acids. Per germline, CDR1 MNHNS and CDR2 SASEGT. The CDR3 region is CATRGSGGETGELFF. Written as DNA, the CDR3 is TGTGCCACCCGGGGTAGCGGGGGGGAAACCGGGGAGCTGTTTTTT.

There are a few counts of this clone. J is TRBJ2-7 and V is TRBV7-9, with D possibly TRBD1 on 5 matching bases. This CDR3 comprises 16 residues. Germline V lookup: CDR1 SEHNR, CDR2 FQNEAQ (reference sequence). The V end was cut by 1 base, the J end by 5 bases, with 18 bases between. CDR3 nucleotide sequence: TGTGCCAGCAGCTTAGATTTGGGGCGCGTTAGGGACGAGCAGTACTTC. This gives the protein CASSLDLGRVRDEQYF.

The chain is built from TRBV5-1 and TRBJ1-6; possibly TRBD1 for D (6 bases). The CDR3 runs 16 residues. Trimming left V 0 bases short and J 8 bases short, with 15 bases between. CDR1 and CDR2 from the germline V gene are SGHRS and YFSETQ. CDR3 sequence: CASSLANGGPDSPLHF. DNA for the CDR3: TGCGCCAGCAGCTTGGCCAACGGGGGGCCGGATTCACCCCTCCACTTT.

The chain carries TRBV13 and TRBJ2-7; 9 nucleotides align to TRBD2. Germline lookup yields CDR1 PRHDT and CDR2 FYEKMQ (reference sequence). This CDR3 is 16 amino acids long. Germline trimming cut 4 bases from V and 1 base from J; bases unmatched to any gene: 8. CDR3 coding DNA: TGTGCCAGCAGCTCCGCCTTGGCGGGGGGGTCCTACGAGCAGTACTTC. It specifies CASSSALAGGSYEQYF.

J is TRBJ2-5 and V is TRBV15, with 7 bases identical to TRBD1. CDR3 length equals 17 residues. The germline CDR1 and CDR2 sequences are LNHNV and YYDKDF (reference sequence). The J segment lost 4 bases and the V segment lost 0 bases, leaving 11 bases of the junction unmatched. The CDR3 here is CATSRDGDRRLGETQYF. DNA for the CDR3: TGTGCCACCAGCAGAGATGGGGACAGAAGGTTGGGAGAGACCCAGTACTTC.

V usage is TRBV30 and J usage is TRBJ1-1; weak D call: TRBD1 (6 bases). This CDR3 spans 14 amino acids. V was pared by 0 bases and J by 1 base, with 9 bases between. Germline V CDR1 and CDR2: GTSNPN, SVGIG (reference sequence). The CDR3 loop reads CAWSVRGANTEAFF. Here the CDR3 DNA reads TGTGCCTGGAGTGTGCGGGGGGCGAACACTGAAGCTTTCTTT. Variable domain in full (rest from reference TRBV30 and TRBJ1-1): SQTIHQWPATLVQPVGSPLSLECTVEGTSNPNLYWYRQAAGRGLQLLFYSVGIGQISSEVPQNLSASRPQDRQFILSSKKLLLSDSGFYLCAWSVRGANTEAFFGQGTRLTVV.

This clone was picked up a small number of times. The chain is built from TRBV29-1 and TRBJ2-1; 11 bases fit TRBD2. V lost 1 base to trimming and J lost 4 bases; unmatched junction nucleotides: 9. The V gene's germline CDR1 is SQVTM and CDR2 ANQGSEA. This CDR3 has 17 residues. CDR3 sequence reads: CSVEGLPSGGKYNEQFF. The DNA of the CDR3 is TGCAGCGTTGAAGGCCTTCCTAGCGGGGGGAAATACAATGAGCAGTTCTTC.

The chain is built from TRBV7-6 and TRBJ2-5; D may correspond to TRBD1 or TRBD2 (5 bases each). The CDR3 totals 11 residues. From germline, CDR1 is SGHVS and CDR2 FNYEAQ. V was shortened by 6 bases and J by 4 bases, with 6 bases between the two germline ends. CDR3 DNA sequence: TGTGCCAGCAGTGGGACAGAGACCCAGTACTTC. Translated, it gives CASSGTETQYF.

V is TRBV5-6 and J is TRBJ2-5; the match to TRBD2 covers 8 bases. Germline V lookup: CDR1 SGHDT, CDR2 YYEEEE. The CDR3 spans 17 residues. The V gene end was trimmed by 0 bases and the J gene end by 7 bases; junction bases not matched to a gene: 14. CDR3 residues: CASSLEEGGLAGPTQYF. DNA for the CDR3: TGTGCCAGCAGCTTGGAGGAGGGTGGGCTAGCGGGTCCGACCCAGTACTTC.

The chain uses TRBV27 and TRBJ2-1, with D possibly matching TRBD2 (7 bases). CDR3 length: 15 amino acids. V was trimmed by 3 bases and J by 7 bases, leaving 16 bases between them. Looked up from germline, CDR1 is MNHEY and CDR2 is SMNVEV (reference sequence). The DNA for the CDR3 is TGTGCCAGCAGTTTTGCGGGGGCCTTCCTTAATGAGCAGTTCTTC. This sequence encodes CASSFAGAFLNEQFF.

The chain carries TRBV4-2 and TRBJ2-3; D possibly matches TRBD1 or TRBD2 (6 bases each). V lost 0 bases and J lost 1, with 17 bases in between. The CDR3 has 18 amino acids. Germline-derived CDR1 and CDR2 are LGHNA and YNFKEQ. This chain's CDR3 is CASSQEGGPGRRTDTQYF. The DNA for the CDR3 is TGTGCCAGCAGCCAAGAAGGGGGGCCAGGGCGCCGCACAGATACGCAGTATTTT.

The chain uses TRBV20-1 and TRBJ1-2; D uncertain. Germline V gene lookup returns CDR1 DFQATT and CDR2 SNEGSKA (reference sequence). Trimming pared 3 bases from V and 8 bases from J, leaving 7 bases between. The CDR3 spans 10 residues. CDR3 loop: CSASVLGYTF. The CDR3 coding sequence is TGCAGTGCTAGTGTGTTAGGCTACACCTTC.

The chain combines TRBV11-2 with TRBJ2-1, with 10 bases that match TRBD1. There are 15 residues in the CDR3. Unmatched junction bases numbered 3, after V lost 5 bases and J lost 2 bases. From germline, CDR1 is SGHAT and CDR2 FQNNGV. CDR3 loop: CASSPTGGAYNEQFF. The CDR3 nucleotides read TGTGCCAGCAGCCCGACAGGGGGCGCCTACAATGAGCAGTTCTTC.

The CDR3, as DNA: TGTGCCAGTACCCAGAGTGGCAGGCTCGAAGAGACCCAGTACTTC. This codes for CASTQSGRLEETQYF. This chain uses TRBV19 with TRBJ2-5; D unclear. V was trimmed by 7 bases and J by 3 bases, leaving 18 bases between them. CDR1 and CDR2 from the germline V gene are LNHDA and SQIVND (reference sequence). This CDR3 spans 15 amino acids. The variable domain in full, completed from reference TRBV19 and TRBJ2-5, reads DGGITQSPKYLFRKEGQNVTLSCEQNLNHDAMYWYRQDPGQGLRLIYYSQIVNDFQKGDIAEGYSVSREKKESFPLTVTSAQKNPTAFYLCASTQSGRLEETQYFGPGTRLLVL.

The rearrangement links TRBV7-9 to TRBJ1-1; D is uncertain. This CDR3 spans 12 amino acids. CDR1 is SEHNR and CDR2 is FQNEAQ in the germline V gene (reference sequence). V was trimmed by 1 base and J by 8 bases, leaving 8 bases between them. CDR3 bases: TGTGCCAGCAGCTTAGGAGGGATCGAAGCTTTCTTT. The encoded protein is CASSLGGIEAFF.

Turning to this clone: Other nucleotide sequences from this sample produce the same CDR3. The V and J genes are TRBV4-1 and TRBJ2-5; D unresolved. The germline V gene has CDR1 MGHRA and CDR2 YSYEKL. The CDR3 is 13 amino acids. V was pared by 1 base and J by 2 bases, with 5 bases between. The CDR3 loop reads CASSQVQQETQYF. Here the CDR3 DNA reads TGCGCCAGCAGCCAAGTACAGCAAGAGACCCAGTACTTC.

The chain combines TRBV5-6 with TRBJ2-3, with 9 bases that match TRBD2. Germline CDR1 SGHDT, CDR2 YYEEEE. The CDR3 length is 15 residues. With 4 bases clipped from V and 2 bases from J, the junction kept 5 bases outside the gene matches. The DNA of the CDR3 is TGTGCCAGCAGCCCGGGACTAGCTTACACAGATACGCAGTATTTT. Encoded protein: CASSPGLAYTDTQYF.

The chain joins TRBV5-6 to TRBJ1-5; D may be TRBD1 (5 bases). The germline V gene has CDR1 SGHDT and CDR2 YYEEEE. The CDR3 is 14 amino acids. V was shortened by 4 bases and J by 15 bases, with 23 bases between the two germline ends. The CDR3 loop is CASSVGIPGPSRHF. Written as DNA, the CDR3 is TGTGCCAGCAGCGTAGGCATACCGGGGCCTTCCCGGCATTTT.

J is TRBJ1-2 and V is TRBV20-1; tentatively, D is TRBD1 (5 bases). Germline CDR1 reads DFQATT; CDR2 reads SNEGSKA (reference sequence). V lost 8 bases and J lost 11, with 12 bases in between. This CDR3 spans 9 amino acids. CDR3 sequence: CSPLGGYTF. The DNA of the CDR3 is TGCAGTCCCTTGGGGGGGTACACCTTC.